These T cell receptor beta chains were read from a single sample in a study of T cell repertoires in cytomegalovirus infection. MiXCR, applied by TCRdb to the reads, yields one record per CDR3 protein. This sample has fewer than 550,000 distinct CDR3 sequences; about a third occur once, and the top ten carry roughly 15%. The specimen was PBMCs. The origin of the receptors is a human donor in good health (CMV status not recorded). Some clones in this sample may be carry-over from other donors' samples. The CDR3 runs from the conserved cysteine through the conserved F or W. The order of the fields is V gene, J gene, D gene, clone size, CDR3 DNA, CDR3 protein. D genes are given only for firm matches. Rows may omit the clone size; those that give it use once, few, many or a size class.

TRBV5-6	TRBJ1-1	NA	NA	TGTGCCAGCAGCCCCCGACAGTCCATGAACACTGAAGCTTTCTTT	CASSPRQSMNTEAFF
TRBV4-1	TRBJ1-2	TRBD1	NA	TGCGCCAGCAGCCAAGAACAGGGGGCGCGAGGCTACACCTTC	CASSQEQGARGYTF
TRBV28	TRBJ1-1	NA	few	TGTGCCAGCAGTTCCTCGGGGAGGGAGGAAGCTTTCTTT	CASSSSGREEAFF
TRBV10-3	TRBJ2-1	NA	few	TGTGCCATCAGTGAGGGGGGGGAGCAGTTCTTC	CAISEGGEQFF
TRBV4-3	TRBJ1-3	NA	many	TGCGCCAGCAGCCAAACGAGGGGGACGGGAAACACCATATATTTT	CASSQTRGTGNTIYF
TRBV27	TRBJ1-1	TRBD1	NA	TGTGCCAGCAGTTCGGATCAGGGGGCGCCGAACACTGAAGCTTTCTTT	CASSSDQGAPNTEAFF
TRBV24-1	TRBJ2-5	NA	NA	TGTGCCACCAGTGAGAGCCTGACCGAGACCCAGTACTTC	CATSESLTETQYF
TRBV12-3/TRBV12-4	TRBJ2-1	TRBD2	NA	TGTGCCAGCAGTTTAGGTACGGGGGGGCTCAATGAGCAGTTCTTC	CASSLGTGGLNEQFF
TRBV2	TRBJ2-1	NA	many	TGTGCCAGCAGTGAAACGAGTATGGGTTACAATGAGCAGTTCTTC	CASSETSMGYNEQFF
TRBV11-2	TRBJ2-3	NA	NA	TGTGCCAGCAGCTTGGACTTATACACAGATACGCAGTATTTT	CASSLDLYTDTQYF
TRBV7-6	TRBJ2-7	TRBD2	NA	TGTGCCAGCAGCTTAGGCCGGGGGGGGGGGAGAGGAACCTACGAGCAGTACTTC	CASSLGRGGGRGTYEQYF
TRBV19	TRBJ2-1	TRBD2	NA	TGTGCCAGTTCCGGACCCCCCACGGGACTACCTATCAATGAGCAGTTCTTC	CASSGPPTGLPINEQFF
TRBV7-6	TRBJ1-2	NA	NA	TGTGCCAGCAGCTTAGGAGCAGGCGTTAACTATGGCTACACCTTC	CASSLGAGVNYGYTF